The present TCR beta chain was sequenced within a study of identical twins. Via MiXCR, TCRdb re-called the 5' RACE reads, giving one row per CDR3 protein. Here the sample spans 1.5 million to 2 million distinct CDR3 sequences, roughly a third being singletons. Study findings and constraints: Compared with models, monozygotic twins showed more out-of-frame TCR alpha sharing. Zero-insertion analyses could be partly confounded by invariant MAIT and iNKT cells.

Everyone who gave samples was a healthy Caucasian. This CDR3 contains 15 residues. With regard to this clonotype: What it binds is unknown. The junction differs from germline at one of its ends, possibly a read error.

The sample comprised cord blood. The clonotype originates from a newborn girl in good health. This chain links TRBV12-3 or TRBV12-4 with TRBJ1-1; 8 bases match TRBD1. The CDR3 DNA reads TGTGCCAGTAGTTTACTTCAGACAGGGGACGCTGAAGCTTTCTTT. It specifies CASSLLQTGDAEAFF.